One and the same sample provided the 22 T cell receptor beta chains below, sequenced in a study of radiotherapy plus CTLA-4 blockade in lung cancer. Some clones are missing from TCRdb's copy, which holds only in-frame ones; the method was immunoSEQ multiplex PCR. The table lists some 48,000 clones, approximately 86% of them singletons. Specimen: peripheral blood, collected from a patient treated with radiotherapy plus ipilimumab. The source is a human donor with non-small cell lung cancer that progressed on radiotherapy plus ipilimumab. Some clones in this sample may be carry-over from other donors' samples.

This chain connects TRBV10-3 to TRBJ2-7; TRBD2 matches 11 bases. V dropped 6 bases and J dropped 5; count of bases not matched to a gene: 3. The CDR3 is 13 amino acids. Germline lookup yields CDR1 ENHRY and CDR2 SYGVKD. This CDR3 reads CAIRGSGGDEQYF. The CDR3 region has the DNA TGTGCCATCAGGGGTAGCGGGGGGGACGAGCAGTACTTC.

V gene TRBV6-6 combines with J gene TRBJ2-3; 7 nucleotides agree with TRBD2. The CDR3 is 14 amino acids. The germline V gene encodes CDR1 MNHNY and CDR2 SVGAGI (reference sequence). J was trimmed by 2 bases and V by 6 bases; bases with no gene match: 5. For the CDR3, the DNA is TGTGCCAGCAGCCCGGGGGGATCCACAGATACGCAGTATTTT. Protein: CASSPGGSTDTQYF.

The chain recombines TRBV25-1 with TRBJ2-1; D not certain. V lost 2 bases and J 3 bases, leaving 8 bases between the germline ends. The CDR3 consists of 14 residues. Germline loops: CDR1 MGHDK, CDR2 SYGVNS. Written as DNA, the CDR3 is TGTGCCAGCAGTGAAGACACATTCTACAATGAGCAGTTCTTC. Amino acids: CASSEDTFYNEQFF.

This clone was detected a few times. The gene calls are TRBV30 and TRBJ1-5, with TRBD1 as a possible D gene (5 bases). This CDR3 has 14 residues. V dropped 2 bases and J dropped 6 bases, with 14 bases sitting between them. Germline V gives CDR1 GTSNPN, CDR2 SVGIG (reference sequence). The CDR3 here is CAWSTLLGGQPQHF. In DNA form, the CDR3 reads TGTGCCTGGAGTACACTGTTGGGGGGTCAGCCCCAGCATTTT.

This sequence joins TRBV6-5 and TRBJ2-5, with 9 nucleotides matching TRBD2. The V gene end was trimmed by 10 bases and the J gene end by 6 bases; junction bases not matched to a gene: 6. The CDR3 runs to 12 residues. Germline V gene data show CDR1 as MNHEY and CDR2 as SVGAGI. The CDR3 loop is CATYSGSQTQYF. Written as DNA, the CDR3 is TGTGCCACCTATAGCGGGAGCCAGACCCAGTACTTC.

The rearrangement uses TRBV7-2 and TRBJ1-2; 12 bases align to TRBD1. With 7 bases clipped from V and 1 base from J, the junction kept 10 bases outside the gene matches. The CDR3 has 17 residues. The germline CDR1 and CDR2 sequences are SGHTA and FQGNSA. The CDR3 DNA reads as TGTGCCAGCACCCCCGGGACAGGGGGCGGAAGTAACTATGGCTACACCTTC. Its protein is CASTPGTGGGSNYGYTF.

J is TRBJ2-5 and V is TRBV4-3; D is ambiguous. This CDR3 comprises 14 residues. Germline loops: CDR1 LGHNA, CDR2 YSLEER. The ends were cut back, 0 bases at V and 2 bases at J, with 7 bases in the middle. The CDR3 DNA follows: TGCGCCAGCAGCCAAGACTGGCGGCAAGAGACCCAGTACTTC. It codes for CASSQDWRQETQYF.

The chain links TRBV14 to TRBJ2-3, with TRBD2 identical over 11 bases. CDR1 SGHDN and CDR2 FVKESK come from the germline V gene. The ends lost 3 bases at V and 1 base at J; junction bases unmatched: 6. The CDR3 contains 17 residues. The DNA of the CDR3 is TGTGCCAGCAGCCAGAGGATGGGACTAGCGGGCACAGATACGCAGTATTTT. Amino acids: CASSQRMGLAGTDTQYF.

The chain uses TRBV27 and TRBJ1-2; D might be TRBD1 (5 bases). Trimming left V 6 bases short and J 4 bases short, with 15 bases between. Germline V gene lookup returns CDR1 MNHEY and CDR2 SMNVEV (reference sequence). The CDR3 length is 14 residues. CDR3 region: CASSPRGGSYGYTF. The DNA of the CDR3 is TGTGCCAGCAGCCCTCGGGGGGGGAGCTATGGCTACACCTTC.

The rearrangement links TRBV5-1 to TRBJ2-5; 9 positions agree with TRBD2. V was clipped by 4 bases and J by 2 bases; unmatched bases: 6. Germline V gene data show CDR1 as SGHRS and CDR2 as YFSETQ. The CDR3 covers 15 residues. In nucleotides, the CDR3 is TGCGCCAGCAGCATAGCGGGAGCGGGGCAAGAGACCCAGTACTTC. This sequence encodes CASSIAGAGQETQYF.

The chain has TRBV5-1 and TRBJ1-1; D remains unclear. CDR1 and CDR2 (germline): SGHRS, YFSETQ. Trimming shortened V by 0 bases and J by 4 bases, and 10 bases separated the two germline ends. This CDR3 region has 14 residues. CDR3 in amino acids: CASSLGFAGTEAFF. The DNA for the CDR3 is TGCGCCAGCAGCTTGGGTTTTGCGGGCACTGAAGCTTTCTTT.

The CDR3 DNA sequence: TGTGCCACCAGCAGACAACTAGGGCGGTGGGTCTACGAGCAGTACTTC. Encoded protein: CATSRQLGRWVYEQYF. V is TRBV15 and J is TRBJ2-7; D may be TRBD2 (5 bases). The CDR3 has 16 amino acids. V was trimmed by 2 bases and J by 3 bases, leaving 17 bases between them. From germline, CDR1 is LNHNV and CDR2 YYDKDF (reference sequence).

The rearrangement uses TRBV13 and TRBJ2-3; no firm D call. The V gene lost 0 bases and the J gene lost 4 bases, with 5 bases spanning the gap. Per the germline V gene, CDR1 is PRHDT and CDR2 is FYEKMQ (reference sequence). The CDR3 runs 13 residues. In DNA, the CDR3 is TGTGCCAGCAGCTTAGGCTCCCCAGATACGCAGTATTTT. Its translation: CASSLGSPDTQYF. Full variable domain (missing parts from reference TRBV13 and TRBJ2-3): AAGVIQSPRHLIKEKRETATLKCYPIPRHDTVYWYQQGPGQDPQFLISFYEKMQSDKGSIPDRFSAQQFSDYHSELNMSSLELGDSALYFCASSLGSPDTQYFGPGTRLTVL.

The rearrangement uses TRBV19 and TRBJ2-6; tentatively, D is TRBD1 (5 bases). The CDR3 is made up of 15 amino acids. Germline values: CDR1 LNHDA, CDR2 SQIVND (reference sequence). V was shortened by 3 bases and J by 2 bases, with 8 bases between the two germline ends. CDR3 residues: CASSIARAGANVLTF. The CDR3, as DNA: TGTGCCAGTAGTATCGCCAGGGCTGGGGCCAACGTCCTGACTTTC.

The J gene is TRBJ2-3, the V gene TRBV5-1, with 7 nucleotides matching TRBD2. J lost 2 bases, V lost 3 bases, and 0 bases had no gene match. The CDR3 covers 13 residues. Per germline, CDR1 SGHRS and CDR2 YFSETQ. CDR3 sequence: CASSWDYTDTQYF. Here the CDR3 DNA reads TGCGCCAGCAGCTGGGACTACACAGATACGCAGTATTTT.

The rearrangement joins TRBV7-6 to TRBJ1-1; the D is unclear. Trimming removed 1 base at V and 4 bases at J, with 16 bases between. The CDR3 is 16 amino acids. Germline V gene data show CDR1 as SGHVS and CDR2 as FNYEAQ. The chain's CDR3 is CASSLDLAVRGTEAFF. CDR3 in DNA: TGTGCCAGCAGCTTAGATTTGGCCGTCCGGGGCACTGAAGCTTTCTTT. The whole variable domain, filled in from reference TRBV7-6 and TRBJ1-1, reads GAGVSQSPRYKVTKRGQDVALRCDPISGHVSLYWYRQALGQGPEFLTYFNYEAQQDKSGLPNDRFSAERPEGSISTLTIQRTEQRDSAMYRCASSLDLAVRGTEAFFGQGTRLTVV.

V is TRBV6-1 and J is TRBJ2-7; D unclear. The CDR3 length is 14 residues. With 1 base removed from V and 3 bases from J, the gap between germline ends came to 10 bases. Germline V gene lookup returns CDR1 MNHNS and CDR2 SASEGT. The chain's CDR3 is CASSEVVSLYEQYF. CDR3 DNA: TGTGCCAGCAGTGAAGTTGTCAGTCTCTACGAGCAGTACTTC.

The V and J genes are TRBV5-6 and TRBJ1-1; TRBD1 aligns across 7 bases. The CDR3 spans 18 residues. The germline V gene encodes CDR1 SGHDT and CDR2 YYEEEE. V lost 4 bases, J lost 3 bases, and 18 bases stayed unmatched. CDR3: CASSRLRDRHNGDTEAFF. CDR3 DNA: TGTGCCAGCAGCCGGTTAAGGGACAGACATAATGGCGACACTGAAGCTTTCTTT. The full variable domain, rest sourced from reference TRBV5-6 and TRBJ1-1, is DAGVTQSPTHLIKTRGQQVTLRCSPKSGHDTVSWYQQALGQGPQFIFQYYEEEERQRGNFPDRFSGHQFPNYSSELNVNALLLGDSALYLCASSRLRDRHNGDTEAFFGQGTRLTVV.

The J gene is TRBJ2-2, the V gene TRBV5-1; TRBD2 might be the D (5 bases). Per the germline V gene, CDR1 is SGHRS and CDR2 is YFSETQ. The CDR3 sequence is 16 residues long. Trimming shortened V by 0 bases and J by 2 bases, and 11 bases separated the two germline ends. CDR3 sequence: CASSLDAGVNTGELFF. CDR3 coding DNA: TGCGCCAGCAGCTTGGATGCGGGCGTTAACACCGGGGAGCTGTTTTTT.

V is TRBV9 and J is TRBJ1-1, with 8 bases lining up with TRBD1. J lost 3 bases, V lost 4 bases, and 5 bases had no gene match. This CDR3 contains 14 residues. The germline V gene encodes CDR1 SGDLS and CDR2 YYNGEE. DNA for the CDR3: TGTGCCAGCAGCCCTAGGACAGGGTACACTGAAGCTTTCTTT. Protein: CASSPRTGYTEAFF.

The CDR3 DNA is TGTGCCAGTAGTATGGCGGGACAGGGCGATGAGCAGTTCTTC. It specifies CASSMAGQGDEQFF. V gene TRBV19 combines with J gene TRBJ2-1, with 9 bases aligning to TRBD1. V was pared by 3 bases and J by 8 bases, with 5 bases of the junction left unmatched. CDR1 LNHDA and CDR2 SQIVND come from the germline V gene (reference sequence). The CDR3 spans 14 residues.

This rearrangement joins TRBV23-1 to TRBJ2-7; D is unclear. TRBV23-1 is filed as an ORF, its function uncertain. This CDR3 has 15 amino acids. V lost 0 bases and J lost 5, with 14 bases in between. The CDR3 protein is CASSQSLVPSHEQYF. CDR3 sequence (DNA): TGCGCCAGCAGTCAATCCCTAGTTCCGTCCCACGAGCAGTACTTC.